This T cell receptor (beta chain) was recovered during a study of shared clonotypes between healthy human individuals (dated by TCRdb to the early 2020s). A note on the overall study: Three men and a couple of women, aged 18 to 49 years, made up the cohort. Different laboratories and diverse techniques were used to prepare libraries and sequence TCR repertoires, to increase sequencing depth and limit assay-specific biases. Each donor's leukapheresis produced roughly between roughly 0.85 and 10 billion PBMCs. To estimate repertoire size and how much clonotypes are shared between individuals, the study performed deep sequencing of blood TCR repertoires from a few healthy adults. For each donor, CD4 naive and CD4 memory were each given three plates, CD8 naive was given two plates, and CD8 memory was given one plate.

This clone has just one count. No cognate antigen has been identified for it. Base quality data are lacking; no much larger clone is found one base away. On the study overall, not on this receptor specifically: Sharing across a handful of donors was observed for roughly 5.4% of naive CD4, over 3% of naive CD8, about 2.3% of memory CD4, and roughly 0.4% of memory CD8 clonotypes. Only blood was sampled, and tissue TCR repertoires likely differ from those in blood. Compared with non-shared clonotypes, clonotypes shared by all four sorted-subset donors had higher generation probabilities. The small number of donors limited the genetic and exposure-history diversity represented. Estimated clonotype richness was generally larger for naive than for memory subsets. Incomplete sequencing was indicated by rarefaction of sorted-subset datasets, despite the large sequencing depth. Pairwise subsampling led to the expectation that sequencing depth would affect the degree of clonotype sharing among donors.

The CDR3 starts with the cysteine, ends with the phenylalanine, and has 14 residues. CDR3 DNA only is kept here, 42 bases in frame from base 1. CDR1 and CDR2 are read off the germline V gene as MDHEN and SYDVKM. Cut back by 5 bases and 8 bases, the V and J ends lie 15 bases apart. Using the deep immunoSEQ assay, multiplex PCR amplified TCR CDR3 regions from genomic DNA. Extracted genomic DNA from each cell subset was distributed evenly across all wells of several immunoSEQ 96-well plates, and each plate was treated as a replicate. For sorted subsets, each replicate PCR was loaded with approximately 190 ng genomic DNA, equivalent to about 33,000 T cell genomes. The purified libraries were quantified using a Qubit 3.0 fluorometer, sized with a Bioanalyzer 2100, and then quantified again using the KAPA Library Quantification kit. Every immunoSEQ 96-well plate was sequenced on a separate single-read 150-cycle Illumina NextSeq 550 flow cell. Per the source publication's procedure: The immunoSEQ output contained only junctional sequences without quality scores, so filtering could not match that applied to full-length reads. To assign V/J genes and CDR3, sequences were annotated using PyIR, a Python wrapper for IgBLAST v1.9, with IMGT germline references. Reads were removed for weak V/J assignments (E-value above 1e-6), missing CDR3, stop codons, out-of-frame junctions, or ambiguous translated residues. A V3J clonotype was defined by an identical inferred V gene, J gene, and CDR3 amino acid sequence. To compute the percentage overlap between repertoires, the number of shared unique clonotypes was divided by the size of the smaller repertoire. Three approaches were used to assess repertoire richness: RTK rarefaction, the Chao1 estimator, and Recon v2.1 estimates of unobserved clonotypes. Generation probabilities for all TCRbeta clonotypes obtained by the gDNA method from a handful of donors were computed using OLGA. TCRdb's version of the immuneACCESS table is confined to in-frame rearrangements and falls short of the full clone set. An unresolved V gene accounts for under half of the shortfall where checked; the remainder is of unknown origin. D and trimming come from the DNA, and the V and J calls and clone size come from that table. The sample includes over a million clones, with roughly 98% observed a single time. 0.4% to 0.45% of the sample rests with the top ten.

Healthy HIV-negative adults with no recently reported acute infections or vaccinations were included as donors. Every donor was a Caucasian adult residing in Nashville, Tennessee, USA. CD4+ T cells were enriched by magnetic negative selection; naive cells were then positively selected on CD45RA, and the negative fraction formed the memory subset. Blood was collected by leukapheresis, and PBMCs were isolated by Ficoll-Histopaque density gradient centrifugation and then cryopreserved in liquid nitrogen vapor phase. Analytical flow cytometry was used to check the purity and quantity of each magnetically sorted T cell population. Genomic DNA was isolated from every sorted fraction and measured by UV absorbance on a Nanodrop 2000c.

This clonotype originated in a man aged 25 to 40 in good health. The receptor chain draws on TRBV28 and TRBJ1-4, and TRBD1 may be the D gene, going by 5 matching bases. The sequenced sample consisted of naive CD4+ T cells sorted from blood. The sample's cell subset or site label, decoded: CD45RA+ positively selected. The DNA is TGTGCCAGCAGTCCCACAGGCATAGGGGAAAAACTGTTTTTT. Its protein product is CASSPTGIGEKLFF.